The clone carrying this T cell receptor beta chain was observed once. Its specificity is unknown. CD4+ cells of the naive, central memory, regulatory and stem cell-like memory types were sorted via CD45RO/CCR7/CD25/CD127/CD95/CD27. The entry originates in a study of beta chain features in type 1 diabetes. Germline CDR1 is SGHTA and CDR2 is FQGNSA. The CDR3 spans 13 residues. The V gene lost 4 bases and the J gene lost 1 base, with 5 bases spanning the gap. Expressed TCRB transcripts were sequenced after all isolated RNA was converted to cDNA. TCRdb keeps only in-frame clones here, not all; method: immunoSEQ multiplex PCR. The table has fewer than 250,000 clones, 68% seen once. Study results and caveats: The study found moderately but significantly shorter TCRB CDR3s in all four CD4+ subsets of Type 1 diabetes patients.

Material: naive CD4+ T cells from blood. The source is a man younger than 45 in good health. This sequence joins TRBV7-2 and TRBJ2-1; no clear D gene. CDR3 nucleotide sequence: TGTGCCAGCAGCTCTCTGTCCTACAATGAGCAGTTCTTC. Its translation is CASSSLSYNEQFF.